This T cell receptor (beta chain) was observed in a study of T cells expressing NK-cell markers (dated by TCRdb to the early 2020s). As for the study more broadly: Seven to nine donors provided sorted CD3+CD56+NKG2C+, CD3+CD56+NKG2C- and CD3+CD56-NKG2C+ T-cell subsets, whose TCR beta-chain repertoires were profiled. Of the eight sequenced donors, seven were found to be HCMV-seropositive and one was found to be HCMV-seronegative. The eight sequenced donors were randomly selected healthy volunteers, three men and five women. Illumina HiSeq 2000/2500, MiSeq or NextSeq was used to sequence libraries as 2 x 150 bp reads.

CDR1 and CDR2 are read off the germline V gene as SGHTA and FQGNSA. Reading from cysteine to phenylalanine, the CDR3 counts 15 amino acids. Nucleotide data are not available. Results the study describes overall, beyond this receptor: Those dominant clonotypes were again the most abundant among CD3+CD56-NKG2C+ cells in several donors, at roughly 28.3-65%. It remained unclear whether the expanded NKG2C-expressing T cell clones were specific for HCMV antigens. For 5 or 6 donors, the dominant CD3+CD56+NKG2C+ clonotypes were among the top 10 CD8+ clonotypes and accounted for roughly 1.0-8% of CD8+ T cells.

The sequencing machine was an Illumina HiSeq 2000. TCR beta cDNA libraries were made by 5'RACE template switching that added a universal primer site and unique molecular identifiers. Synthesis of cDNA was primed from the TCR beta constant segment and was followed by two consecutive PCR amplification steps. As for how the authors treated the data: Reads were demultiplexed and grouped by UMI with MIGEC, and clonotypes were assembled and quantified with MiTCR. To exclude erroneous sequences, only TCR cDNA sequences supported by at least two reads were retained. The tcR package was used for downstream repertoire analysis, with clonotypes matched between fractions based on CDR3 nucleotide sequence plus V segment. VDJmatch was used to annotate antigen specificity against VDJdb, with one amino acid substitution allowed in CDR3. After the reads were reprocessed by TCRdb, one entry was made per CDR3 protein sequence, with no DNA. TCRdb's processing, not the authors' own work, is the source of the V and J calls. The table of this sample itemizes a few hundred thousand distinct CDR3 sequences. Together, the top ten hold approximately 1.5% of the sample.

HCMV serostatus was determined by detecting HCMV-specific IgG in serum with a commercial ELISA kit. Peripheral blood mononuclear cells were isolated from blood by Ficoll density gradient centrifugation. Concerning this clonotype: Its antigen is unknown.

This sequence uses TRBV7-2 and TRBJ1-1. The TCR was taken from a woman aged 45 to 65 in good health. Donor details come from another sample of the same person, matched by shared clones. The sequenced sample was blood T cells: a sorted CD56 or NKG2C T cell subset, CD4+ or CD8+ T cells, or bulk PBMC T cells (not recorded which). The CDR3 loop reads CASSGRFEGNTEAFF.